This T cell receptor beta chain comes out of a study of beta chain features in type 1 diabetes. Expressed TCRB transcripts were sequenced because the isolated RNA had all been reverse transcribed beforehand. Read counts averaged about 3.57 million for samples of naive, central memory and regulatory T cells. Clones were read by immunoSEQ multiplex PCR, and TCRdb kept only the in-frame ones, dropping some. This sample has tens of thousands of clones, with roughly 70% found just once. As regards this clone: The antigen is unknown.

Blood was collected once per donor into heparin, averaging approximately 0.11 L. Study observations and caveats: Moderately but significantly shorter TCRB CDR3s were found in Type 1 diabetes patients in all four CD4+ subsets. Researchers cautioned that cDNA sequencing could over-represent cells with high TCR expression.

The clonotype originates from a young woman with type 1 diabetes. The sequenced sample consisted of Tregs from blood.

This CDR3 reads CASSQDASRVGANVLTF. The CDR3 bases are TGTGCCAGCAGCCAAGACGCATCCAGGGTTGGGGCCAACGTCCTGACTTTC. This chain links TRBV4-2 with TRBJ2-6; D is perhaps TRBD1 (5 bases). CDR3 length: 17 amino acids. V was shortened by 0 bases and J by 3 bases, with 12 bases between the two germline ends. CDR1 and CDR2 from the germline V gene are LGHNA and YNFKEQ.